This TCR beta chain appears in the sequencing data of a study of blood T cell repertoires in COVID-19. Between the trimmed V and J ends, which lost 6 bases and 7 bases, there was a span of 13 bases. CDR3 length equals 14 residues. Germline CDR1 reads LNHDA; CDR2 reads SQIVND (reference sequence). Enrolment of Seattle patients took place during active infection, and they were followed longitudinally. Sequencing used immunoSEQ multiplex PCR; TCRdb keeps in-frame clones, though not all of them. The sample yields about 150,000 clones, 85% to 90% seen once. Sequenced input: peripheral blood. This receptor was identified in a man between 18 and 29 years old with COVID-19, enrolled during active disease. The chain couples TRBV19 to TRBJ1-6; D is undetermined. CDR3 protein: CASSTGTANSPLHF. The DNA for the CDR3 is TGTGCCAGTAGCACGGGAACAGCCAATTCACCCCTCCACTTT.